These T cell receptor beta chains were read from a single sample in a study of blood T cell repertoires in COVID-19. The assay was immunoSEQ multiplex PCR, and TCRdb's table has in-frame clones only and misses some. Seen here are approximately 110,000 clones, more than 75% observed once, and the top ten hold 2% to 2.5%. The sequencing input was peripheral blood. Every receptor here comes from a human donor in a cohort sampled during active COVID-19. Both conserved end residues are part of each CDR3. A D gene is named only where the DNA matches it firmly. Rows give clone size only sometimes, using once, few, many, or a class for an expanded clone.

D gene,J gene,clone size,V gene,CDR3 protein,CDR3 DNA
TRBD2,TRBJ2-2,-,TRBV6-5,CASRPSGTRELFF,TGTGCCAGCAGGCCTAGCGGGACCAGGGAGCTGTTTTTT
-,TRBJ2-2,-,TRBV5-1,CASSLNGDTGELFF,TGCGCCAGCAGCTTGAACGGGGACACCGGGGAGCTGTTTTTT
TRBD2,TRBJ2-1,few,TRBV3-1/TRBV3-2,CASSHTDSGRVYNEQFF,TGTGCCAGCAGCCACACTGATAGCGGGAGGGTCTACAATGAGCAGTTCTTC
-,TRBJ2-1,-,TRBV9,CASSVAPTGTNEQFF,TGTGCCAGCAGCGTAGCCCCCACCGGGACTAATGAGCAGTTCTTC
-,TRBJ1-1,-,TRBV6-4,CASSDPPGLAFF,TGTGCCAGCAGTGACCCACCAGGGCTGGCTTTCTTT
-,TRBJ2-2,-,TRBV19,CASSWSETTGELFF,TGTGCCAGTAGTTGGTCGGAGACGACCGGGGAGCTGTTTTTT
-,TRBJ2-3,-,TRBV11-2,CASSFTAGNTDTQYF,TGTGCCAGCAGCTTCACGGCGGGTAACACAGATACGCAGTATTTT
TRBD2,TRBJ2-5,-,TRBV18,CASSPSAGGGETQYF,TGTGCCAGCTCACCATCAGCGGGGGGCGGGGAGACCCAGTACTTC
TRBD2,TRBJ2-3,-,TRBV20-1,CSASRLADTDTQYF,TGCAGTGCTAGTCGCCTAGCGGACACAGATACGCAGTATTTT
TRBD1,TRBJ2-7,-,TRBV6-6,CASSTRDRPHYEQYF,TGTGCCAGCAGTACCCGGGACAGACCCCACTACGAGCAGTACTTC
-,TRBJ2-1,-,TRBV11-2,CASSLGAEQFF,TGTGCCAGCAGCTTAGGGGCCGAGCAGTTCTTC
TRBD2,TRBJ2-1,-,TRBV9,CASSVGGGALDEQFF,TGTGCCAGCAGCGTAGGCGGGGGGGCTCTAGATGAGCAGTTCTTC
-,TRBJ2-3,once,TRBV28,CASSLGGSGTDTQYF,TGTGCCAGCAGTTTGGGGGGATCAGGCACAGATACGCAGTATTTT
-,TRBJ2-5,-,TRBV14,CASSQGSGAIQETQYF,TGTGCCAGCAGCCAAGGGTCAGGGGCGATCCAAGAGACCCAGTACTTC
TRBD1,TRBJ2-2,-,TRBV29-1,CSVPKTGANTGELFF,TGCAGCGTCCCGAAAACAGGGGCGAACACCGGGGAGCTGTTTTTT
-,TRBJ2-6,once,TRBV5-1,CASRSELAGANVLTF,TGCGCCAGCAGAAGCGAATTAGCTGGGGCCAACGTCCTGACTTTC
-,TRBJ1-2,-,TRBV6-1,CASSEAAERLGGYTF,TGTGCCAGCAGTGAAGCCGCGGAGCGGTTGGGGGGCTACACCTTC
-,TRBJ2-3,-,TRBV2,CASSEWQGTGTDTQYF,TGTGCCAGCAGTGAATGGCAGGGGACGGGGACAGATACGCAGTATTTT